This record covers a single T cell receptor (beta chain). This entry is derived from a study of blood T cell repertoires in COVID-19. At the level of the study: The United States, Italy and Spain supplied acute and convalescent COVID-19 samples. T cells, B-cell-depleted T cells, or PBMCs supplied cDNA or gDNA.

V was shortened by 6 bases and J by 7 bases, with 10 bases between the two germline ends. The CDR3 extends over 13 amino acids. Germline V CDR1 and CDR2: ENHRY, SYGVKD. In the original analysis: Reference gene primer amplification gave nucleated cell count estimates. Clones were sequenced by immunoSEQ multiplex PCR, and TCRdb holds only the in-frame ones, with some missing. From that table come the V and J calls and clone size; the DNA was used to work out D and trimming. The data show around 500,000 clones, 70% to 90% seen once. V gene TRBV10-3 combines with J gene TRBJ1-6, with D possibly matching TRBD1 (5 bases). The TCR originated in a human donor in a cohort sampled during active COVID-19. The source material was peripheral blood. DNA of the CDR3: TGTGCCATCAGCCAACAGGAGAATTCACCCCTCCACTTT. Its translation is CAISQQENSPLHF.